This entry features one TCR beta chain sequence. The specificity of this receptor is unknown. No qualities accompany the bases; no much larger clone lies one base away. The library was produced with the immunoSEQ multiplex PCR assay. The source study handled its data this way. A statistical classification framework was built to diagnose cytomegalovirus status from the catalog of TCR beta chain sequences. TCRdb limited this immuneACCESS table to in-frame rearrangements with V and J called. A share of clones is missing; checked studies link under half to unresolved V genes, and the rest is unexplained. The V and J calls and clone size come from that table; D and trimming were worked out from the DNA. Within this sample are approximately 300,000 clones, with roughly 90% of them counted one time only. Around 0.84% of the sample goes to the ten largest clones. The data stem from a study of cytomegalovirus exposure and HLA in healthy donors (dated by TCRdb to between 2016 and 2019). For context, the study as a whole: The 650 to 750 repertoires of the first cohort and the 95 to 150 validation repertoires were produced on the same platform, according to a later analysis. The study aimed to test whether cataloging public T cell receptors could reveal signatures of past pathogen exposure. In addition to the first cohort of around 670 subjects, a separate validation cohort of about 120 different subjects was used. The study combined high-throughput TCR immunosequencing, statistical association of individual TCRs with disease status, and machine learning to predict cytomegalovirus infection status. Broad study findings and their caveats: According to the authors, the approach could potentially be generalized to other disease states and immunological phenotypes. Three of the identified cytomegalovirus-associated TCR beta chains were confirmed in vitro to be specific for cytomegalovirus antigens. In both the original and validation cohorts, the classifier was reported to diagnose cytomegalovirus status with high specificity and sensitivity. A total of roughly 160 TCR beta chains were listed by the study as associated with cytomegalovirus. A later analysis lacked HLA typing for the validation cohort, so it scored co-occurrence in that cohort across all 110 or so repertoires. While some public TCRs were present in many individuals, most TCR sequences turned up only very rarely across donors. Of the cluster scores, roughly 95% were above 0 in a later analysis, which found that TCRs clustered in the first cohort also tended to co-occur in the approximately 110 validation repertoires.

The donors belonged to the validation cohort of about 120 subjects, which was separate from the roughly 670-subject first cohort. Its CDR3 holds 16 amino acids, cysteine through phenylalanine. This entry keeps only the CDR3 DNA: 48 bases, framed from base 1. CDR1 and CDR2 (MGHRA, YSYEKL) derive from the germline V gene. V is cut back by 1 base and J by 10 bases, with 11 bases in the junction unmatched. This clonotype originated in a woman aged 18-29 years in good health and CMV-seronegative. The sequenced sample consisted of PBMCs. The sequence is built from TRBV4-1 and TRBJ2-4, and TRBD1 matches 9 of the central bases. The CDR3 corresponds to CASSQARDRAVGIQYF. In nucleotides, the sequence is TGCGCCAGCAGCCAAGCCCGGGACAGGGCCGTTGGGATTCAGTACTTC.